Listed here are 17 T cell receptor beta chains from one sample, sequenced in a study of T cells in Graves' hyperthyroidism and ophthalmopathy. Researchers amplified the TCR beta CDR3 regions from RNA transcripts. The HTBI primer set drove a first-round RT-PCR of the TCR CDR3. MiXCR was run by TCRdb on the multiplex PCR reads, yielding one entry per CDR3 protein. The sample records a few hundred thousand distinct CDR3 sequences, about 16% being singletons. What was sequenced was blood. The origin of the receptors is a woman between 40 and 55 years old with Graves' ophthalmopathy.

V and J are TRBV6-1 and TRBJ2-6; D is undetermined. CDR1 and CDR2 from the germline V gene are MNHNS and SASEGT. V shed 7 bases and J shed 0 bases, with 13 bases lying between them. The CDR3 contains 16 residues. The CDR3 region has the DNA TGTGCCAGCACTGCCTCCATCAGCTCTGGGGCCAACGTCCTGACTTTC. This translates into CASTASISSGANVLTF.

The V and J genes are TRBV9 and TRBJ2-7; the D gene is possibly TRBD2 (6 bases). CDR1 and CDR2 from the germline V gene are SGDLS and YYNGEE. V was clipped by 0 bases and J by 2 bases, with 15 bases between them. The CDR3 extends over 16 amino acids. The CDR3 is CASSVGGGASPYEQYF. CDR3 nucleotide sequence: TGTGCCAGCAGCGTAGGAGGCGGGGCGAGTCCCTACGAGCAGTACTTC.

J is TRBJ2-6 and V is TRBV6-1, with TRBD1 identical over 10 bases. The CDR3 totals 17 residues. Germline assignment: CDR1 MNHNS and CDR2 SASEGT. Unmatched junction bases numbered 7, after V lost 5 bases and J lost 3 bases. The CDR3 spells CASSPGTGVYGANVLTF. The CDR3 DNA sequence: TGTGCCAGCAGTCCCGGGACAGGGGTGTATGGGGCCAACGTCCTGACTTTC.

The J gene is TRBJ2-7, the V gene TRBV20-1, with D uncertain. The CDR3 covers 11 residues. V lost 6 bases and J lost 7, with 13 bases in between. Germline V gene data show CDR1 as DFQATT and CDR2 as SNEGSKA (reference sequence). In DNA, the CDR3 is TGCAGTGCACGGTGGGCTGGGGAGCAGTACTTC. It is translated as CSARWAGEQYF.

This clonotype was counted at least ten times. V gene TRBV30 combines with J gene TRBJ2-3; weak D call: TRBD1 (5 bases). Trimming removed 0 bases at V and 2 bases at J, with 12 bases between. This CDR3 contains 15 residues. Germline CDR1 is GTSNPN and CDR2 is SVGIG (reference sequence). This CDR3 is CAWSVQVRITDTQYF. CDR3 sequence (DNA): TGTGCCTGGAGTGTACAGGTTCGGATCACAGATACGCAGTATTTT.

This clonotype was detected ten times or more. V and J are TRBV30 and TRBJ1-1, with D unclear. V gave up 2 bases and J gave up 5 bases, with 18 bases separating them. Germline assignment: CDR1 GTSNPN and CDR2 SVGIG (reference sequence). This CDR3 region has 15 residues. This CDR3 reads CAWSIGSTLGTEAFF. In DNA form, the CDR3 reads TGTGCCTGGAGTATAGGGTCTACATTGGGGACTGAAGCTTTCTTT.

This clonotype occurred many times. The J gene is TRBJ2-1, the V gene TRBV28; 10 positions match TRBD2. This CDR3 contains 16 residues. The germline CDR1 and CDR2 sequences are MDHEN and SYDVKM. Losses at the gene ends were 6 bases for V and 7 bases for J; bases not matched to a gene: 12. For the CDR3, the DNA is TGTGCCAGCAGCCCCGGGGGGGAGCGGGGGGGAAATGAGCAGTTCTTC. It is translated as CASSPGGERGGNEQFF.

V is TRBV5-1 and J is TRBJ2-3; no reliable D call. The CDR3 is made up of 15 amino acids. Deletions cut 0 bases from V and 2 bases from J, with 10 bases between. Germline CDR1 reads SGHRS; CDR2 reads YFSETQ. The CDR3 here is CASSLDRSNTDTQYF. CDR3 in DNA: TGCGCCAGCAGCTTGGACAGAAGCAACACAGATACGCAGTATTTT.

This clonotype was seen a few times. The rearrangement uses TRBV5-1 and TRBJ2-5; D remains unclear. V was shortened by 2 bases and J by 4 bases, with 15 bases between the two germline ends. CDR1 and CDR2 (germline): SGHRS, YFSETQ. This CDR3 is 15 amino acids long. The CDR3 reads CASSLGPTPRETQYF. CDR3 DNA sequence: TGCGCCAGCAGCTTAGGACCCACCCCAAGAGAGACCCAGTACTTC.

This clonotype was seen only a few times. V and J are TRBV5-1 and TRBJ1-4, with a possible D match to TRBD1 (5 bases). The CDR3 has 13 amino acids. Trimming pared 6 bases from V and 10 bases from J, leaving 16 bases between. In germline, CDR1 is SGHRS, CDR2 YFSETQ. CDR3 coding DNA: TGCGCCAGCAAGGGACCGGCGGGGGGAAAACTGTTTTTT. Translating it yields CASKGPAGGKLFF.

This clonotype has a count of ten or more. The chain recombines TRBV28 with TRBJ2-3, with TRBD2 as a possible D gene (5 bases). Germline lookup yields CDR1 MDHEN and CDR2 SYDVKM. V shed 3 bases and J shed 2 bases, with 12 bases lying between them. CDR3 length: 15 amino acids. The CDR3 coding sequence is TGTGCCAGCAGTTTCGGACTGACTAACACAGATACGCAGTATTTT. The encoded protein is CASSFGLTNTDTQYF.

This clonotype appeared many times. The J gene is TRBJ1-1, the V gene TRBV5-1, with TRBD1 as a possible D gene (5 bases). The V and J ends lost 4 bases and 3 bases respectively, with 10 bases between them. Germline values: CDR1 SGHRS, CDR2 YFSETQ. There are 13 residues in the CDR3. CDR3 sequence (DNA): TGCGCCAGCAGCAAAGGGGTGGACACTGAAGCTTTCTTT. Encoded protein: CASSKGVDTEAFF.

This clonotype was counted between two and nine times. The chain is built from TRBV28 and TRBJ2-7; TRBD2 matches at 8 bases. The germline CDR1 and CDR2 sequences are MDHEN and SYDVKM. CDR3 length equals 15 residues. V was pared by 5 bases and J by 1 base, with 7 bases of the junction left unmatched. In DNA, the CDR3 is TGTGCCAGCAGTATGAGCGGGAGTGGATCCTACGAGCAGTACTTC. It codes for CASSMSGSGSYEQYF.

This clonotype was detected many times. This chain joins TRBV28 and TRBJ1-5, with D possibly TRBD1 on 5 matching bases. The CDR3 covers 15 residues. The V and J ends lost 7 bases and 2 bases respectively, with 15 bases between them. Per germline, CDR1 MDHEN and CDR2 SYDVKM. Here the CDR3 reads CASKDSGPGNQPQHF. The CDR3 coding sequence is TGTGCCAGCAAAGACAGTGGCCCGGGCAATCAGCCCCAGCATTTT. Supplemented by reference TRBV28 and TRBJ1-5, the full variable domain reads DVKVTQSSRYLVKRTGEKVFLECVQDMDHENMFWYRQDPGLGLRLIYFSYDVKMKEKGDIPEGYSVSREKKERFSLILESASTNQTSMYLCASKDSGPGNQPQHFGDGTRLSIL.

This chain connects TRBV7-2 to TRBJ2-1; D is tentatively TRBD1 or TRBD2 (5 bases each). The germline V gene has CDR1 SGHTA and CDR2 FQGNSA. V was pared by 4 bases and J by 4 bases, with 11 bases between. The length of the CDR3 is 14 residues. The CDR3 region has the DNA TGTGCCAGCAGCTCGGGACGGATTTACAATGAGCAGTTCTTC. Amino acid sequence: CASSSGRIYNEQFF.

The sample holds many counts of this clonotype. This chain uses TRBV6-2 or TRBV6-3 with TRBJ2-3; the match to TRBD2 covers 9 bases. Trimming at V came to 0 bases and at J to 0 bases, leaving 10 bases not matched to a gene. CDR3 length equals 19 residues. Germline CDR1 reads MNHEY; CDR2 reads SVGEGT. The CDR3 reads CASSYSSAGLAASTDTQYF. The CDR3 DNA reads TGTGCCAGCAGTTACTCTTCAGCGGGACTAGCAGCTAGCACAGATACGCAGTATTTT.

This clonotype was counted only a few times. This chain uses TRBV24-1 with TRBJ2-1; unclear D gene. Germline assignment: CDR1 KGHDR and CDR2 SFDVKD. Trimming shortened V by 3 bases and J by 12 bases, and 11 bases separated the two germline ends. The CDR3 runs to 12 residues. The CDR3 nucleotides read TGTGCCACCAGTGATGGTTCCACTTCGCAGTTCTTC. Translated: CATSDGSTSQFF.